A single sample gave rise to the 24 T cell receptor beta chains below, sequenced in a study of CD8 T cells in Susac syndrome. The RNA input was about 0.5 to 1 ug, and it was reverse transcribed with random hexamers. TCRdb itself ran the immunoSEQ multiplex PCR reads through MiXCR, one entry per CDR3 protein. The repertoire includes about 200,000 distinct CDR3 sequences, more than 85% of them detected once, and approximately 0.081% sits in the top ten. Specimen: CD4+ T cells from PBMCs. Every receptor here comes from a human donor with multiple sclerosis.

The rearrangement joins TRBV2 to TRBJ1-5; a weak D match, TRBD1 (5 bases). The CDR3 is 12 residues long. Trimming cost V 4 bases and J 7 bases, with 8 bases left between them. Per the germline V gene, CDR1 is SNHLY and CDR2 is FYNNEI. CDR3 sequence reads: CASSARDQPQHF. CDR3 bases: TGTGCCAGCAGTGCAAGGGACCAGCCCCAGCATTTT.

The genes are TRBV9 and TRBJ1-6; D unclear. This CDR3 spans 14 amino acids. Looked up from germline, CDR1 is SGDLS and CDR2 is YYNGEE. Trimming removed 0 bases at V and 4 bases at J, with 5 bases between. The CDR3 spells CASSVESYNSPLHF. For the CDR3, the DNA is TGTGCCAGCAGCGTAGAGTCGTATAATTCACCCCTCCACTTT. The full variable domain, with the rest looked up from reference TRBV9 and TRBJ1-6, is DSGVTQTPKHLITATGQRVTLRCSPRSGDLSVYWYQQSLDQGLQFLIQYYNGEERAKGNILERFSAQQFPDLHSELNLSSLELGDSALYFCASSVESYNSPLHFGNGTRLTVT.

The chain uses TRBV29-1 and TRBJ2-4; possibly TRBD1 for D (5 bases). Trimming removed 2 bases at V and 1 base at J, with 21 bases between. Germline V gene lookup returns CDR1 SQVTM and CDR2 ANQGSEA. This CDR3 contains 18 residues. CDR3 nucleotide sequence: TGCAGCGTTGAAAGGGCAAGGGGCTCGTCTCTGGCCAAAAACATTCAGTACTTC. Protein sequence: CSVERARGSSLAKNIQYF.

The chain joins TRBV5-1 to TRBJ2-5; TRBD1 agrees at 7 bases. Germline CDR1 and CDR2: SGHRS and YFSETQ. The CDR3 loop spans 16 amino acids. Losses at the gene ends were 0 bases for V and 5 bases for J; bases not matched to a gene: 10. In DNA form, the CDR3 reads TGCGCCAGCAGCTTGGACGGGGCCAGGGGGATCGAGACCCAGTACTTC. As protein: CASSLDGARGIETQYF. Supplemented by reference TRBV5-1 and TRBJ2-5, the full variable domain reads KAGVTQTPRYLIKTRGQQVTLSCSPISGHRSVSWYQQTPGQGLQFLFEYFSETQRNKGNFPGRFSGRQFSNSRSEMNVSTLELGDSALYLCASSLDGARGIETQYFGPGTRLLVL.

This clonotype was observed a single time. This sequence joins TRBV3-1 and TRBJ1-3; D is uncertain. Germline loops: CDR1 LGHDT, CDR2 YNNKEL (reference sequence). There are 12 residues in the CDR3. Trimming took off 0 bases at V and 8 bases at J, with 5 bases between the two ends. In DNA, the CDR3 is TGTGCCAGCAGCCAAGACGAATACACCATATATTTT. This encodes CASSQDEYTIYF.

V gene TRBV30 combines with J gene TRBJ1-1, with TRBD1 as a possible D gene (5 bases). There are 15 residues in the CDR3. Germline-derived CDR1 and CDR2 are GTSNPN and SVGIG (reference sequence). The V gene lost 0 bases and the J gene lost 2 bases, with 13 bases spanning the gap. CDR3 sequence reads: CAWSVSGHRNTEAFF. The CDR3, as DNA: TGTGCCTGGAGTGTCAGTGGACACAGAAACACTGAAGCTTTCTTT.

The chain combines TRBV5-1 with TRBJ2-1; 13 bases align to TRBD2. CDR3 length equals 16 residues. Germline values: CDR1 SGHRS, CDR2 YFSETQ. Trimming took 0 bases from V and 12 from J; bases not matched to a gene: 9. The CDR3 here is CASSLDPGTSGEGQFF. CDR3 DNA sequence: TGCGCCAGCAGCTTGGATCCGGGGACTAGCGGGGAAGGGCAGTTCTTC.

With regard to this clonotype: One junction end does not reproduce the germline sequence, and a read error may be involved. The chain combines TRBV7-9 with TRBJ2-7, with TRBD2 matching over 9 bases. CDR1 and CDR2 from the germline V gene are SEHNR and FQNEAQ (reference sequence). CDR3 length: 15 amino acids. This CDR3 reads CASSVAGAGRSEQYF. The CDR3 bases are TGTGCCAGCAGCGTAGCGGGGGCCGGTCGGAGCGAGCAGTACTTC.

The rearrangement joins TRBV29-1 to TRBJ1-1; D is perhaps TRBD1 (5 bases). V lost 3 bases to trimming and J lost 6 bases, with 8 bases between them. CDR3 length: 11 amino acids. The germline V gene has CDR1 SQVTM and CDR2 ANQGSEA. CDR3 in amino acids: CSVEGGAEAFF. Here the CDR3 DNA reads TGCAGCGTTGAGGGGGGTGCTGAAGCTTTCTTT.

J is TRBJ2-7 and V is TRBV29-1, with D maybe TRBD1 (6 bases). This CDR3 is 11 amino acids long. Germline loops: CDR1 SQVTM, CDR2 ANQGSEA. CDR3 amino acids: CRCQGTDEQYV. As DNA, the CDR3 is TGCAGATGCCAGGGGACGGACGAGCAGTACGTC.

This chain joins TRBV15 and TRBJ1-2; D might be TRBD1 (5 bases). CDR1 is LNHNV, CDR2 YYDKDF, per germline (reference sequence). The CDR3 consists of 13 residues. V was shortened by 5 bases and J by 8 bases, with 15 bases between the two germline ends. The CDR3 coding sequence is TGTGCCACCAGCGCACCGGACACGCGGGGCTACACCTTC. This sequence encodes CATSAPDTRGYTF.

This clonotype was detected a few times. The rearrangement links TRBV3-1 to TRBJ1-1; D call uncertain. The CDR3 runs 13 residues. V shed 4 bases and J shed 1 base, with 7 bases lying between them. Germline-derived CDR1 and CDR2 are LGHDT and YNNKEL (reference sequence). CDR3 nucleotides: TGTGCCAGCAGCCCTGTCGGGAACACTGAAGCTTTCTTT. Protein sequence: CASSPVGNTEAFF.

J is TRBJ1-6 and V is TRBV14; D is undetermined. The germline V gene has CDR1 SGHDN and CDR2 FVKESK. The CDR3 covers 13 residues. The V gene lost 1 base and the J gene lost 8 bases, with 6 bases spanning the gap. The CDR3 loop is CASSQGFHSPLHF. CDR3 sequence (DNA): TGTGCCAGCAGCCAAGGGTTCCATTCACCCCTCCACTTT.

The chain has TRBV3-1 and TRBJ2-3, with D possibly being TRBD1 (6 bases). CDR1 and CDR2 from the germline V gene are LGHDT and YNNKEL (reference sequence). The germline V and J ends were trimmed by 0 bases and 6 bases, with 16 bases remaining between them. This CDR3 comprises 16 residues. The CDR3 bases are TGTGCCAGCAGCCAAGATCCAACTTCCACAGGGGATACGCAGTATTTT. It is translated as CASSQDPTSTGDTQYF.

This clonotype was observed once. CDR3 nucleotide sequence: TGCAGCGTTGACCACCCCGGGGGCGGCTACACCTTC. It specifies CSVDHPGGGYTF. V usage is TRBV29-1 and J usage is TRBJ1-2; the D gene is possibly TRBD1 (6 bases). This CDR3 is built from 12 residues. Germline values: CDR1 SQVTM, CDR2 ANQGSEA. Trimming left V 3 bases short and J 8 bases short, with 13 bases between.

V and J are TRBV14 and TRBJ2-1; D is undetermined. The CDR3 spans 15 residues. The germline CDR1 and CDR2 sequences are SGHDN and FVKESK. V dropped 1 base and J dropped 8 bases, with 15 bases sitting between them. CDR3 in amino acids: CASSQGTNPGDEQFF. The DNA for the CDR3 is TGTGCCAGCAGCCAAGGGACCAACCCAGGCGATGAGCAGTTCTTC.

The rearrangement joins TRBV7-2 to TRBJ2-1; no clear D gene. V was pared by 5 bases and J by 4 bases, with 12 bases between. The CDR3 loop spans 14 amino acids. Looked up from germline, CDR1 is SGHTA and CDR2 is FQGNSA. CDR3: CASSDRAPYNEQFF. DNA for the CDR3: TGTGCCAGCAGCGATCGGGCCCCTTACAATGAGCAGTTCTTC.

The chain has TRBV5-1 and TRBJ2-1; 14 positions agree with TRBD2. V shed 2 bases, J shed 8 bases, and the junction held 9 bases outside the gene matches. There are 17 residues in the CDR3. CDR1 SGHRS and CDR2 YFSETQ come from the germline V gene. CDR3 nucleotides: TGCGCCAGCAGCTTCAACACAGGACTAGCGGGGGGCGATGAGCAGTTCTTC. The encoded protein is CASSFNTGLAGGDEQFF.

In DNA form, the CDR3 reads TGTGCCAGCAGTCCGACTAGCGGGGGTTTCACCGGGGAGCTGTTTTTT. Protein: CASSPTSGGFTGELFF. The J gene is TRBJ2-2, the V gene TRBV12-3 or TRBV12-4; 12 bases are shared with TRBD2. The junction had 5 bases not matched to a gene; V was cut back by 5 bases and J by 4 bases. This CDR3 is built from 16 residues.

The V call is TRBV28, the J call TRBJ2-7; 10 bases map to TRBD1. The germline V gene encodes CDR1 MDHEN and CDR2 SYDVKM. The CDR3 extends over 15 amino acids. V shed 3 bases and J 4 bases; nucleotides not matched to a gene: 6. CDR3 loop: CASSFWDRGGYEQYF. DNA for the CDR3: TGTGCCAGCAGTTTCTGGGACAGGGGAGGGTACGAGCAGTACTTC.

The V gene is TRBV20-1, the J gene TRBJ2-2; weak D call: TRBD2 (6 bases). V was pared by 3 bases and J by 5 bases, with 16 bases between. Germline CDR1 reads DFQATT; CDR2 reads SNEGSKA (reference sequence). The CDR3 is made up of 15 amino acids. The CDR3: CSASNPGRGTGELFF. CDR3 bases: TGCAGTGCTAGCAACCCGGGACGGGGGACCGGGGAGCTGTTTTTT.

This chain links TRBV29-1 with TRBJ2-3; D gene ambiguous. The V gene lost 4 bases and the J gene lost 0 bases, with 11 bases spanning the gap. The CDR3 spans 14 residues. Germline CDR1 and CDR2: SQVTM and ANQGSEA. CDR3 residues: CSVVHSYSTDTQYF. The CDR3 DNA reads as TGCAGCGTTGTTCACAGTTATAGCACAGATACGCAGTATTTT.

Here the CDR3 DNA reads TGCGCCAGCAGCTTGGAAGGGACAGGGGGATTAATTAGCACAGATACGCAGTATTTT. It translates to CASSLEGTGGLISTDTQYF. The chain links TRBV5-1 to TRBJ2-3; 11 bases align to TRBD1. Germline CDR1 and CDR2: SGHRS and YFSETQ. The CDR3 has 19 residues. Trimming took 0 bases from V and 0 from J; bases not matched to a gene: 9.

The chain joins TRBV20-1 to TRBJ2-1; no definite D call. This CDR3 region has 14 residues. Germline V CDR1 and CDR2: DFQATT, SNEGSKA (reference sequence). V shed 1 base and J shed 9 bases, with 16 bases lying between them. The CDR3 protein is CSARAITGSSEQFF. The CDR3 DNA follows: TGCAGTGCTAGAGCTATCACTGGTTCCAGTGAGCAGTTCTTC.